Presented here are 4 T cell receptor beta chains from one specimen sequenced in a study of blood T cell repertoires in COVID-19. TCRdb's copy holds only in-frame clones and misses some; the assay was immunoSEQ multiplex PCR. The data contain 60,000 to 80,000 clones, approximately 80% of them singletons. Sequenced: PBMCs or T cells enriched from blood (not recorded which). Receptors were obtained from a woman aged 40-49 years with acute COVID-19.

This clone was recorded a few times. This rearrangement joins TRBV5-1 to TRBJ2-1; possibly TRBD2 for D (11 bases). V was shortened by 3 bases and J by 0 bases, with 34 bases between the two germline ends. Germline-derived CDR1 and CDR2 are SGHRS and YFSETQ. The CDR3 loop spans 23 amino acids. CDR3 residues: CASSSWDRGVGLAGGSSYNEQFF. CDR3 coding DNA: TGCGCCAGCAGCTCCTGGGACAGGGGCGTTGGGCTAGCGGGAGGAAGCTCCTACAATGAGCAGTTCTTC.

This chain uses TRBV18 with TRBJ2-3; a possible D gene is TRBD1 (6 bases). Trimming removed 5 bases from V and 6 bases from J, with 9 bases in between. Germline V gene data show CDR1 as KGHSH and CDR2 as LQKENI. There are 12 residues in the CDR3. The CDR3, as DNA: TGTGCCAGCTCAGAACAGGGTGATACGCAGTATTTT. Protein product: CASSEQGDTQYF. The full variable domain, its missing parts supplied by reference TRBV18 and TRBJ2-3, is NAGVMQNPRHLVRRRGQEARLRCSPMKGHSHVYWYRQLPEEGLKFMVYLQKENIIDESGMPKERFSAEFPKEGPSILRIQQVVRGDSAAYFCASSEQGDTQYFGPGTRLTVL.

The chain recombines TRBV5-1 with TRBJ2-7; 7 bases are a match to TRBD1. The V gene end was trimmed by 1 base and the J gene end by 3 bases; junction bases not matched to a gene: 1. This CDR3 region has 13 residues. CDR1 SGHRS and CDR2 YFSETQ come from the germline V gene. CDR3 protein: CASSLNRGYEQYV. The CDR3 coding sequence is TGCGCCAGCAGCTTGAACAGGGGCTACGAGCAGTACGTC.

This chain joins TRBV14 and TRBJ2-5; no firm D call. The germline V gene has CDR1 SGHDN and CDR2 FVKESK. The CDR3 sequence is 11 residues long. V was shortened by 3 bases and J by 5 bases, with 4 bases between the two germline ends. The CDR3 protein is CASSQRETQYF. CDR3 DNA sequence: TGTGCCAGCAGCCAGAGGGAGACCCAGTACTTC.